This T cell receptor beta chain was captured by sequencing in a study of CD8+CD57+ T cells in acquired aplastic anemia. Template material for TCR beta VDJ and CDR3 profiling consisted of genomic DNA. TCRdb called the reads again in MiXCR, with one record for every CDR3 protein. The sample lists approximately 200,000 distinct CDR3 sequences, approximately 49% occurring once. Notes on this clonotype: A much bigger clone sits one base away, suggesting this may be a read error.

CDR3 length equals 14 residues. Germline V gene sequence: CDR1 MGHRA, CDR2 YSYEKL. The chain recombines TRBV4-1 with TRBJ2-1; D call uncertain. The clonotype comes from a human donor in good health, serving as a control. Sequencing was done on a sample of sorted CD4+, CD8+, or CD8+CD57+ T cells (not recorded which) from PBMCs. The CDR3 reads CASSQDFSYNEQSF. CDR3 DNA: TGCGCCAGCAGCCAAGACTTCTCCTACAATGAGCAGTCCTTC.